These 26 T cell receptor beta chains originate from one sample sequenced in a study of blood T cell repertoires in COVID-19. Here immunoSEQ multiplex PCR was the method, and the copy in TCRdb shows in-frame clones only, minus some. This table holds 96,000 or so clones, roughly 90% found once. The sequenced sample was peripheral blood. The receptor source for this set is a human donor with COVID-19, enrolled during active disease. The donor label of this sample is uncertain.

The chain couples TRBV7-2 to TRBJ1-1; possible D gene TRBD1, 5 bases. CDR3 size: 14 residues. V was trimmed by 1 base and J by 8 bases, leaving 14 bases between them. The V gene's germline CDR1 is SGHTA and CDR2 FQGNSA. The CDR3, as DNA: TGTGCCAGCAGCTTAGACGTTACGACAGAAGAAGCTTTCTTT. Its translation is CASSLDVTTEEAFF.

In the case of this clone: One base away lies a much larger clone, so this may be a sequencing read error. V gene TRBV28 combines with J gene TRBJ1-2; no clear D gene. The V end was cut by 5 bases, the J end by 1 base, with 5 bases between. This CDR3 is built from 12 residues. The germline gives CDR1 MDHEN, CDR2 SYDVKM. DNA of the CDR3: TGTGCCAGCAGTGTGAGTAACTATGGCTACACCTTC. It specifies CASSVSNYGYTF.

This chain joins TRBV5-5 and TRBJ2-5, with D possibly TRBD2 on 5 matching bases. The CDR3 consists of 14 residues. The germline V gene has CDR1 SGHKS and CDR2 YYEKEE (reference sequence). Trimming took 1 base from V and 5 from J, leaving 12 bases between them. CDR3 residues: CASSLIPSLETQYF. The DNA for the CDR3 is TGTGCCAGCAGCTTGATCCCTAGCCTGGAGACCCAGTACTTC.

V and J are TRBV30 and TRBJ1-1, with D uncertain. V lost 7 bases and J lost 1, with 10 bases in between. The CDR3 is 12 amino acids. CDR1 and CDR2 from the germline V gene are GTSNPN and SVGIG (reference sequence). Here the CDR3 reads CALEEGNTEAFF. Written as DNA, the CDR3 is TGTGCCTTGGAGGAGGGGAACACTGAAGCTTTCTTT.

The genes are TRBV10-3 and TRBJ2-2; D remains unclear. Germline CDR1 ENHRY, CDR2 SYGVKD. This CDR3 spans 14 amino acids. Trimming removed 1 base from V and 1 base from J, with 4 bases in between. The CDR3 sequence is CAISELQNTGELFF. The CDR3 DNA reads as TGTGCCATCAGTGAGTTACAGAACACCGGGGAGCTGTTTTTT.

The rearrangement links TRBV9 to TRBJ1-6, with a possible D match to TRBD1 (5 bases). Germline assignment: CDR1 SGDLS and CDR2 YYNGEE. Trimming shortened V by 0 bases and J by 12 bases, and 16 bases separated the two germline ends. This CDR3 contains 15 residues. CDR3 region: CASSVGEGRGLPLHF. CDR3 DNA: TGTGCCAGCAGCGTAGGAGAGGGGCGGGGGTTACCCCTCCACTTT.

The chain couples TRBV10-1 to TRBJ2-7, with D possibly TRBD2 on 5 matching bases. Trimming took off 0 bases at V and 2 bases at J, with 11 bases between the two ends. CDR3 size: 15 residues. Germline CDR1 reads WNHNN; CDR2 reads SYGVQD (reference sequence). The CDR3 DNA sequence: TGCGCCAGCAGTGAGTCTGTAGCGAAGACCTACGAGCAGTACTTC. Its translation is CASSESVAKTYEQYF.

As DNA, the CDR3 is TGCGCCAGCAGCTTCGCGGGGCCCTCCTATGGCTACACCTTC. It encodes CASSFAGPSYGYTF. J is TRBJ1-2 and V is TRBV5-1; weak D call: TRBD1 (5 bases). CDR1 is SGHRS and CDR2 is YFSETQ in the germline V gene. The V and J ends lost 2 bases and 4 bases respectively, with 12 bases between them. The CDR3 is 14 amino acids.

J is TRBJ2-7 and V is TRBV28; TRBD1 aligns across 10 bases. This CDR3 region has 15 residues. Germline V gene data show CDR1 as MDHEN and CDR2 as SYDVKM. The trim removed 2 bases at V and 5 bases at J, leaving 6 bases unmatched. The chain's CDR3 is CASSLGGTGVHEQYF. CDR3 DNA: TGTGCCAGCAGTTTAGGTGGGACAGGGGTCCACGAGCAGTACTTC.

DNA of the CDR3: TGCGCCAGCAGCTTACAAGCGGGGGGGCGTTTGGACACCGGGGAGCTGTTTTTT. It encodes CASSLQAGGRLDTGELFF. The rearrangement links TRBV5-1 to TRBJ2-2; 10 bases are a match to TRBD2. CDR1 is SGHRS and CDR2 is YFSETQ in the germline V gene. The CDR3 runs 18 residues. The V and J ends lost 2 bases and 3 bases, in that order; junction bases with no gene match: 10.

This CDR3 reads CAWSVLLLGNEKLFF. The CDR3 coding sequence is TGTGCCTGGAGTGTATTGCTCCTCGGGAATGAAAAACTGTTTTTT. The chain links TRBV30 to TRBJ1-4; D remains ambiguous. The ends were cut back, 0 bases at V and 5 bases at J, with 13 bases in the middle. This CDR3 has 15 residues. Per germline, CDR1 GTSNPN and CDR2 SVGIG (reference sequence).

The chain recombines TRBV19 with TRBJ2-2; 9 bases agree with TRBD1. Looked up from germline, CDR1 is LNHDA and CDR2 is SQIVND (reference sequence). CDR3 length: 15 residues. V dropped 6 bases and J dropped 6; count of bases not matched to a gene: 8. Here the CDR3 reads CASREDRGWPGELFF. Written as DNA, the CDR3 is TGTGCCAGTAGGGAAGACAGGGGGTGGCCCGGGGAGCTGTTTTTT.

The gene calls are TRBV6-2 or TRBV6-3 and TRBJ2-7; D might be TRBD1 (5 bases). CDR1 is MNHEY, CDR2 SVGEGT, per germline. Between the trimmed V and J ends, which lost 3 bases and 2 bases, there was a span of 8 bases. The CDR3 contains 13 residues. In nucleotides, the CDR3 is TGTGCCAGCAGTTATCGACAGACCTACGAGCAGTACTTC. Translation gives CASSYRQTYEQYF.

The chain is built from TRBV9 and TRBJ2-5; the match to TRBD1 covers 9 bases. Germline CDR1 SGDLS, CDR2 YYNGEE. The CDR3 is made up of 16 amino acids. The J segment lost 2 bases and the V segment lost 3 bases, leaving 8 bases of the junction unmatched. CDR3 bases: TGTGCCAGCAGCGCCGGGACAGGGCTAGGGCAAGAGACCCAGTACTTC. As protein: CASSAGTGLGQETQYF.

V gene TRBV29-1 combines with J gene TRBJ2-5; 12 positions agree with TRBD2. The CDR3 consists of 16 residues. Per the germline V gene, CDR1 is SQVTM and CDR2 is ANQGSEA. Trimming cost V 4 bases and J 4 bases; bases outside gene matches: 10. The DNA for the CDR3 is TGCAGCGTTGGGACCGGACTAGCGGGAACTCCAGAGACCCAGTACTTC. It is translated as CSVGTGLAGTPETQYF.

This rearrangement joins TRBV24-1 to TRBJ2-1; D unclear. V was cut by 3 bases and J by 6 bases, with 11 bases left in between. The CDR3 has 14 amino acids. Per the germline V gene, CDR1 is KGHDR and CDR2 is SFDVKD. The CDR3 loop is CATSDGASINEQFF. As DNA, the CDR3 is TGTGCCACCAGTGATGGTGCCTCTATCAATGAGCAGTTCTTC.

The gene calls are TRBV11-1 and TRBJ1-1; no definite D call. The CDR3 contains 13 residues. Trimming pared 3 bases from V and 0 bases from J, leaving 5 bases between. Per germline, CDR1 SGHAT and CDR2 FQDESV (reference sequence). This CDR3 is CASSLFLNTEAFF. The CDR3 bases are TGTGCCAGCAGCTTGTTCTTGAACACTGAAGCTTTCTTT.

The chain uses TRBV9 and TRBJ2-3; 7 bases agree with TRBD2. V shed 4 bases, J shed 3 bases, and the junction held 11 bases outside the gene matches. CDR3 length equals 16 residues. The germline V gene encodes CDR1 SGDLS and CDR2 YYNGEE. DNA for the CDR3: TGTGCCAGCAGCAGCTCCATAGCGGGCCAAACAGATACGCAGTATTTT. It is translated as CASSSSIAGQTDTQYF.

The rearrangement uses TRBV6-1 and TRBJ1-6; 9 nucleotides match TRBD1. Germline trimming cut 4 bases from V and 7 bases from J; bases unmatched to any gene: 14. CDR1 and CDR2 (germline): MNHNS, SASEGT. CDR3 size: 18 residues. CDR3 sequence: CASSGPGQGWGVNSPLHF. CDR3 DNA: TGTGCCAGCAGTGGACCGGGACAGGGATGGGGAGTGAATTCACCCCTCCACTTT.

The gene calls are TRBV11-3 and TRBJ2-3, with TRBD2 identical over 11 bases. Germline V gene lookup returns CDR1 SGHNT and CDR2 YENEEA. J was trimmed by 2 bases and V by 2 bases; bases with no gene match: 6. The CDR3 has 17 amino acids. The CDR3 protein is CASSLPLAGGFTDTQYF. The CDR3 DNA reads TGTGCCAGCAGCTTACCCCTAGCGGGGGGATTCACAGATACGCAGTATTTT.

Regarding this clone: The sample holds other DNA sequences that translate to the same CDR3. The CDR3 reads CASSLLSGVYNEQFF. The CDR3, as DNA: TGCGCCAGCAGCTTGCTTTCGGGAGTCTACAATGAGCAGTTCTTC. The V gene is TRBV5-1, the J gene TRBJ2-1, with D possibly TRBD2 on 6 matching bases. The CDR3 spans 15 residues. The V end was cut by 1 base, the J end by 3 bases, with 11 bases between. Germline V CDR1 and CDR2: SGHRS, YFSETQ.

CDR3 protein: CASSLQRDRAEAFF. The CDR3 coding sequence is TGTGCCAGCAGCCTCCAGCGGGACAGGGCCGAAGCTTTCTTT. The J gene is TRBJ1-1, the V gene TRBV4-2, with 9 bases aligning to TRBD1. The CDR3 extends over 14 amino acids. Germline V gene sequence: CDR1 LGHNA, CDR2 YNFKEQ. J was trimmed by 8 bases and V by 4 bases; bases with no gene match: 8.

Of note for this clone: Different DNA sequences within this sample yield the same CDR3. The chain links TRBV7-3 to TRBJ1-2, with 10 bases lining up with TRBD1. Germline-derived CDR1 and CDR2 are SGHTA and FQGTGA. Trimming cost V 4 bases and J 5 bases; bases outside gene matches: 1. The length of the CDR3 is 13 residues. The CDR3 DNA reads TGTGCCAGCAGCTCGGGACAGGGGTATGGCTACACCTTC. Protein sequence: CASSSGQGYGYTF. Full variable domain (outside the CDR3, taken from reference TRBV7-3 and TRBJ1-2): GAGVSQTPSNKVTEKGKYVELRCDPISGHTALYWYRQSLGQGPEFLIYFQGTGAADDSGLPNDRFFAVRPEGSVSTLKIQRTERGDSAVYLCASSSGQGYGYTFGSGTRLTVV.

This chain uses TRBV18 with TRBJ2-7, with TRBD1 identical over 8 bases. Germline CDR1 KGHSH, CDR2 LQKENI. V gave up 3 bases and J gave up 3 bases; unmatched junction bases: 16. The CDR3 is 18 residues long. CDR3 coding DNA: TGTGCCAGCTCACCCCACAGACAGGGGACTGGAGTTGACTACGAGCAGTACTTC. Its protein product is CASSPHRQGTGVDYEQYF.

In DNA form, the CDR3 reads TGTGCCAACCGGGACAGAGGTTCCGTGAACACTGAAGCTTTCTTT. Protein: CANRDRGSVNTEAFF. The rearrangement uses TRBV28 and TRBJ1-1; 7 bases fit TRBD1. The CDR3 has 15 residues. V lost 10 bases and J lost 0; bases outside the gene matches: 11. The germline gives CDR1 MDHEN, CDR2 SYDVKM.

V usage is TRBV2 and J usage is TRBJ1-3; D unclear. Germline CDR1 is SNHLY and CDR2 is FYNNEI. V was cut by 6 bases and J by 1 base, with 13 bases left in between. The CDR3 has 15 amino acids. The CDR3 is CASRSGSSSGNTIYF. The CDR3, as DNA: TGTGCCAGCAGATCAGGCAGCTCTTCTGGAAACACCATATATTTT.